The 27 T cell receptor beta chains below come from one sample, sequenced in a study of long-term antiretroviral therapy in people with HIV (dated by TCRdb to between 2022 and 2023). Sequencing of the TRB variable region was done with the immunoSEQ hsTCRB v3.0 assay at survey level resolution. TCRdb holds this immuneACCESS table with in-frame rearrangements only. Some clones are missing; in checked studies, unresolved V genes explain under half, and the rest has no known cause. This sample lists tens of thousands of clones; roughly 80% were detected once. The ten biggest clones cover around 20% of the sample. Source: unsorted PBMCs, taken 0.5 years before starting antiretroviral therapy. These receptors were taken from a man aged 35 to 55 with HIV.

This clone was seen just once. This chain connects TRBV6-4 to TRBJ2-3; the D gene is possibly TRBD2 (7 bases). Germline V lookup: CDR1 MRHNA, CDR2 SNTAGT. The CDR3 sequence is 17 residues long. Trimming stripped 4 bases from V and 0 bases from J, with 17 bases between. The CDR3 protein is CASSVGGGNPSTDTQYF. The CDR3 region has the DNA TGTGCCAGCAGTGTCGGCGGGGGCAACCCTAGCACAGATACGCAGTATTTT.

The chain couples TRBV5-4 to TRBJ1-2, with 10 positions matching TRBD1. Germline CDR1 reads SGHNT; CDR2 reads YYREEE (reference sequence). CDR3 length equals 13 residues. Trimming removed 4 bases from V and 6 bases from J; junction bases left unmatched: 3. CDR3 DNA sequence: TGTGCCAGCAGCACGACAGGGGGCAATGGCTACACCTTC. Its translation: CASSTTGGNGYTF.

For the CDR3, the DNA is TGTGCCAGCAGCCTAAAAACCGGGACAGGGGGCGCGGGGACTGAAGCTTTCTTT. Protein sequence: CASSLKTGTGGAGTEAFF. This chain uses TRBV7-6 with TRBJ1-1; 12 nucleotides align to TRBD1. With V trimmed by 5 bases and J by 5 bases, 15 bases remained unmatched. The CDR3 is 18 amino acids. The germline V gene encodes CDR1 SGHVS and CDR2 FNYEAQ.

The chain couples TRBV11-3 to TRBJ2-5; a possible D gene is TRBD2 (5 bases). CDR1 is SGHNT, CDR2 YENEEA, per germline. Trimming cost V 9 bases and J 4 bases, with 12 bases left between them. CDR3 length: 12 residues. The CDR3 region has the DNA TGTGCCAGTTCGGGAATTGGAGAGACCCAGTACTTC. This sequence encodes CASSGIGETQYF.

The chain has TRBV7-2 and TRBJ2-1; TRBD2 matches 13 bases. The CDR3 is 18 residues long. J lost 0 bases, V lost 5 bases, and 7 bases had no gene match. Germline V lookup: CDR1 SGHTA, CDR2 FQGNSA. The chain's CDR3 is CASSRLAGGPSSYNEQFF. The CDR3 bases are TGTGCCAGCAGCAGACTAGCGGGGGGCCCGAGCTCCTACAATGAGCAGTTCTTC. Complete variable domain (other parts from reference TRBV7-2 and TRBJ2-1): GAGVSQSPSNKVTEKGKDVELRCDPISGHTALYWYRQSLGQGLEFLIYFQGNSAPDKSGLPSDRFSAERTGGSVSTLTIQRTQQEDSAVYLCASSRLAGGPSSYNEQFFGPGTRLTVL.

The chain carries TRBV28 and TRBJ2-7; D unclear. The CDR3 length is 13 residues. The germline gives CDR1 MDHEN, CDR2 SYDVKM. V lost 2 bases to trimming and J lost 3 bases, with 8 bases between them. In DNA form, the CDR3 reads TGTGCCAGCAGTTTAGGGATCCACTACGAGCAGTACTTC. Its translation: CASSLGIHYEQYF.

V and J are TRBV6-6 and TRBJ2-7; D gene ambiguous. The CDR3 sequence is 15 residues long. CDR1 and CDR2 from the germline V gene are MNHNY and SVGAGI (reference sequence). The V and J ends lost 2 bases and 0 bases respectively, with 11 bases between them. For the CDR3, the DNA is TGTGCCAGCAGTTACGGTGGAGTCAGCTCCTACGAGCAGTACTTC. Residues: CASSYGGVSSYEQYF.

The chain employs TRBV7-2 and TRBJ1-2; 9 nucleotides match TRBD1. V gave up 1 base and J gave up 6 bases; unmatched junction bases: 6. Germline V lookup: CDR1 SGHTA, CDR2 FQGNSA. The CDR3 extends over 15 amino acids. Here the CDR3 reads CASSLGSGTGHGYTF. The CDR3, as DNA: TGTGCCAGCAGCTTAGGCTCCGGGACAGGGCATGGCTACACCTTC. The full variable domain, in which reference TRBV7-2 and TRBJ1-2 provide the parts outside the CDR3, is GAGVSQSPSNKVTEKGKDVELRCDPISGHTALYWYRQSLGQGLEFLIYFQGNSAPDKSGLPSDRFSAERTGGSVSTLTIQRTQQEDSAVYLCASSLGSGTGHGYTFGSGTRLTVV.

The chain recombines TRBV2 with TRBJ2-7; 7 nucleotides line up with TRBD2. V lost 0 bases to trimming and J lost 7 bases; unmatched junction nucleotides: 3. This CDR3 comprises 13 residues. Germline V gene sequence: CDR1 SNHLY, CDR2 FYNNEI. The CDR3 sequence is CASSEAGEGEQYF. CDR3 nucleotide sequence: TGTGCCAGCAGTGAAGCGGGGGAGGGGGAGCAGTACTTC.

V gene TRBV6-6 combines with J gene TRBJ1-1; D is uncertain. Trimming took off 6 bases at V and 5 bases at J, with 13 bases between the two ends. The CDR3 has 13 amino acids. CDR1 is MNHNY and CDR2 is SVGAGI in the germline V gene (reference sequence). The CDR3 DNA follows: TGTGCCAGCAGAAAGGGTCTAGTGACTGAAGCTTTCTTT. This codes for CASRKGLVTEAFF.

As regards this clone: Other DNA sequences of this sample code for an identical CDR3. V usage is TRBV7-3 and J usage is TRBJ2-7; D remains unclear. Germline V CDR1 and CDR2: SGHTA, FQGTGA. The CDR3 consists of 13 residues. Trimming pared 4 bases from V and 3 bases from J, leaving 10 bases between. CDR3 sequence reads: CASSSSGGYEQYF. The CDR3 DNA reads TGTGCCAGCAGCTCCTCCGGTGGCTACGAGCAGTACTTC.

This clone was seen once. The chain recombines TRBV6-6 with TRBJ1-4, with D maybe TRBD1 (6 bases). The CDR3 loop spans 14 amino acids. Germline CDR1 reads MNHNY; CDR2 reads SVGAGI (reference sequence). Trimming cost V 2 bases and J 4 bases, with 8 bases left between them. CDR3 loop: CASSYKGHNEKLFF. The CDR3 DNA sequence: TGTGCCAGCAGTTACAAGGGACATAATGAAAAACTGTTTTTT.

The chain recombines TRBV10-3 with TRBJ1-5; D ambiguous. Germline V gene sequence: CDR1 ENHRY, CDR2 SYGVKD. The CDR3 length is 15 residues. Trimming took 0 bases from V and 4 from J, leaving 10 bases between them. The CDR3 here is CAISESLNTNQPQHF. The DNA for the CDR3 is TGTGCCATCAGTGAGTCGTTGAATACGAATCAGCCCCAGCATTTT.

V usage is TRBV5-4 and J usage is TRBJ2-7; 10 positions match TRBD1. CDR1 and CDR2 from the germline V gene are SGHNT and YYREEE (reference sequence). There are 14 residues in the CDR3. The V gene end was trimmed by 4 bases and the J gene end by 2 bases; junction bases not matched to a gene: 3. The CDR3 DNA sequence: TGTGCCAGCAGCCCCGGGACAGGGGCCTACGAGCAGTACTTC. Translated, it gives CASSPGTGAYEQYF.

This rearrangement joins TRBV9 to TRBJ1-3, with a tentative D call TRBD1 (5 bases). In germline, CDR1 is SGDLS, CDR2 YYNGEE. The CDR3 covers 17 residues. V lost 1 base, J lost 2 bases, and 16 bases lay in between. CDR3 DNA sequence: TGTGCCAGCAGCGTACAAATGGGTATGGGGGCTGGAAACACCATATATTTT. Translated: CASSVQMGMGAGNTIYF. The complete variable domain, with remaining parts taken from reference TRBV9 and TRBJ1-3, reads DSGVTQTPKHLITATGQRVTLRCSPRSGDLSVYWYQQSLDQGLQFLIQYYNGEERAKGNILERFSAQQFPDLHSELNLSSLELGDSALYFCASSVQMGMGAGNTIYFGEGSWLTVV.

The gene calls are TRBV27 and TRBJ1-5, with 7 bases identical to TRBD1. Trimming cost V 6 bases and J 7 bases; bases outside gene matches: 9. CDR3 size: 14 residues. The germline CDR1 and CDR2 sequences are MNHEY and SMNVEV (reference sequence). The CDR3 nucleotides are TGTGCCAGCAGGTCGACAGGGACCGAACAGCCCCAGCATTTT. It translates to CASRSTGTEQPQHF.

This chain uses TRBV19 with TRBJ1-1, with D possibly matching TRBD1 (5 bases). CDR3 size: 17 residues. Germline assignment: CDR1 LNHDA and CDR2 SQIVND (reference sequence). V was clipped by 7 bases and J by 2 bases, with 23 bases between them. Here the CDR3 DNA reads TGTGCCAGTAATAGGGGACGGGCCGGCGAATTTAACACTGAAGCTTTCTTT. This translates into CASNRGRAGEFNTEAFF.

The chain employs TRBV18 and TRBJ2-1; 10 bases agree with TRBD1. With 3 bases clipped from V and 5 bases from J, the junction kept 4 bases outside the gene matches. Germline lookup yields CDR1 KGHSH and CDR2 LQKENI. This CDR3 has 15 residues. DNA for the CDR3: TGTGCCAGCTCACCGACAGGGGGCCGAAACAATGAGCAGTTCTTC. Protein product: CASSPTGGRNNEQFF.

This clone is classed as medium-sized. The chain couples TRBV7-6 to TRBJ1-6; the D gene is possibly TRBD1 (5 bases). The ends were cut back, 5 bases at V and 7 bases at J, with 18 bases in the middle. The germline gives CDR1 SGHVS, CDR2 FNYEAQ. The CDR3 runs 16 residues. This CDR3 is CASSPNVGPNNSPLHF. The DNA of the CDR3 is TGTGCCAGCAGCCCCAACGTGGGGCCGAACAATTCACCCCTCCACTTT.

This sequence joins TRBV5-4 and TRBJ2-3, with 9 bases fitting TRBD2. V dropped 5 bases and J dropped 6; count of bases not matched to a gene: 4. The CDR3 has 13 residues. Germline V lookup: CDR1 SGHNT, CDR2 YYREEE (reference sequence). DNA of the CDR3: TGTGCCAGCAGTGCGGGAGGGGTGGATACGCAGTATTTT. This sequence encodes CASSAGGVDTQYF. The variable domain in full, completed from reference TRBV5-4 and TRBJ2-3, reads ETGVTQSPTHLIKTRGQQVTLRCSSQSGHNTVSWYQQALGQGPQFIFQYYREEENGRGNFPPRFSGLQFPNYSSELNVNALELDDSALYLCASSAGGVDTQYFGPGTRLTVL.

This clone has just one count. The rearrangement uses TRBV7-9 and TRBJ1-2; D unresolved. V was clipped by 3 bases and J by 3 bases, with 5 bases between them. This CDR3 is built from 12 residues. Germline CDR1 is SEHNR and CDR2 is FQNEAQ (reference sequence). Written as DNA, the CDR3 is TGTGCCAGCAGCTTCGACTACTATGGCTACACCTTC. It translates to CASSFDYYGYTF.

This clone was seen a handful of times. The rearrangement uses TRBV6-1 and TRBJ1-5, with TRBD1 matching over 9 bases. With 8 bases clipped from V and 0 bases from J, the junction kept 5 bases outside the gene matches. Looked up from germline, CDR1 is MNHNS and CDR2 is SASEGT. This CDR3 is built from 15 residues. This chain's CDR3 is CASGGQGYSNQPQHF. Written as DNA, the CDR3 is TGTGCCAGCGGGGGACAGGGATATAGCAATCAGCCCCAGCATTTT.

As to this clone: A read error may produce the germline difference seen at one junction end. J is TRBJ1-5 and V is TRBV19; tentative D call: TRBD1 (6 bases). CDR3 length: 15 amino acids. Germline V gene sequence: CDR1 LNHDA, CDR2 SQIVND (reference sequence). The CDR3 DNA follows: TGTGCCAGTAGGATAGGGAACAGGGAATTAGAGCCCCAGCATTTT. Amino acid sequence: CASRIGNRELEPQHF.

The V and J genes are TRBV13 and TRBJ2-7; the D gene is possibly TRBD2 (6 bases). Germline V gene sequence: CDR1 PRHDT, CDR2 FYEKMQ (reference sequence). There are 15 residues in the CDR3. The V gene lost 3 bases and the J gene lost 1 base, with 13 bases spanning the gap. CDR3 coding DNA: TGTGCCAGCAGCTTTCGCGGGGAACTTTCCTACGAGCAGTACTTC. Its translation: CASSFRGELSYEQYF.

The count of this clone is one. The chain links TRBV7-9 to TRBJ1-1; 7 bases line up with TRBD1. The CDR3 runs 12 residues. The trim removed 8 bases at V and 4 bases at J, leaving 4 bases unmatched. Looked up from germline, CDR1 is SEHNR and CDR2 is FQNEAQ (reference sequence). This CDR3 is CASAGGGTEAFF. The CDR3 coding sequence is TGTGCCAGCGCAGGGGGGGGCACTGAAGCTTTCTTT.

This clone was seen more than once but under ten times. CDR3 bases: TGTGCCAGCAGCTTAGAACAGGAGCAGTACTTC. It specifies CASSLEQEQYF. The chain carries TRBV7-9 and TRBJ2-7; the D is unclear. V lost 1 base, J lost 7 bases, and 5 bases lay in between. The germline CDR1 and CDR2 sequences are SEHNR and FQNEAQ (reference sequence). The CDR3 covers 11 residues.

The rearrangement links TRBV27 to TRBJ2-1, with 9 bases identical to TRBD2. The J segment lost 7 bases and the V segment lost 7 bases, leaving 8 bases of the junction unmatched. CDR1 and CDR2 (germline): MNHEY, SMNVEV (reference sequence). This CDR3 region has 14 residues. In DNA form, the CDR3 reads TGTGCCAGCATTGGAGGACTAGCGTTAAATGAGCAGTTCTTC. It codes for CASIGGLALNEQFF.